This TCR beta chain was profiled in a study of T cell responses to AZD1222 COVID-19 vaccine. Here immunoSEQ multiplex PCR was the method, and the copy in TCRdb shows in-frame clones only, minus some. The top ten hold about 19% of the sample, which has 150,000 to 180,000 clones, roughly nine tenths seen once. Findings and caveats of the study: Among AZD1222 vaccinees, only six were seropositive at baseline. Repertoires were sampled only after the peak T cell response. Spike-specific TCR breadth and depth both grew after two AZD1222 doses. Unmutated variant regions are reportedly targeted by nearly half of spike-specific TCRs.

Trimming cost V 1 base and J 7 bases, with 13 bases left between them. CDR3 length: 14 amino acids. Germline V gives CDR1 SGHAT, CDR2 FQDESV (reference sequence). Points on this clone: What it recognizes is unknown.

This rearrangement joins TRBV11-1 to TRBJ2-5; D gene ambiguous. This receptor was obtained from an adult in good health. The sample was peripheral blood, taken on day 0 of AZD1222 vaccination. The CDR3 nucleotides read TGTGCCAGCAGCTTAGGGGCCAAACTGGGGACCCAGTACTTC. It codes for CASSLGAKLGTQYF.